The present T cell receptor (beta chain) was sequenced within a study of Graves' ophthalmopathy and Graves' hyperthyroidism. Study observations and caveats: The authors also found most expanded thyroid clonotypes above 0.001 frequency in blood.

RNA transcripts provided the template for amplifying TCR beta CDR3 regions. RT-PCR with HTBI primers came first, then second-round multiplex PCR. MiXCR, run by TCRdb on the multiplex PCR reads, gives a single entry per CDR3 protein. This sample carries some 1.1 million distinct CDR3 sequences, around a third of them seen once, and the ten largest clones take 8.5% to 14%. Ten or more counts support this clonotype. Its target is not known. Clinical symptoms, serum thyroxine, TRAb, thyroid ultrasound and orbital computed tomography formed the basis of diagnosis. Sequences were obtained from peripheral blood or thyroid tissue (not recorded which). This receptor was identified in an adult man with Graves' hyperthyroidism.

The chain's CDR3 is CASSPGTSGRETQYF. In DNA form, the CDR3 reads TGTGCCAGCAGCCCGGGGACTAGCGGGAGAGAGACCCAGTACTTC. This chain uses TRBV7-9 with TRBJ2-5; 14 bases map to TRBD2. The V gene end was trimmed by 5 bases and the J gene end by 4 bases; junction bases not matched to a gene: 3. Germline V gives CDR1 SEHNR, CDR2 FQNEAQ (reference sequence). There are 15 residues in the CDR3.